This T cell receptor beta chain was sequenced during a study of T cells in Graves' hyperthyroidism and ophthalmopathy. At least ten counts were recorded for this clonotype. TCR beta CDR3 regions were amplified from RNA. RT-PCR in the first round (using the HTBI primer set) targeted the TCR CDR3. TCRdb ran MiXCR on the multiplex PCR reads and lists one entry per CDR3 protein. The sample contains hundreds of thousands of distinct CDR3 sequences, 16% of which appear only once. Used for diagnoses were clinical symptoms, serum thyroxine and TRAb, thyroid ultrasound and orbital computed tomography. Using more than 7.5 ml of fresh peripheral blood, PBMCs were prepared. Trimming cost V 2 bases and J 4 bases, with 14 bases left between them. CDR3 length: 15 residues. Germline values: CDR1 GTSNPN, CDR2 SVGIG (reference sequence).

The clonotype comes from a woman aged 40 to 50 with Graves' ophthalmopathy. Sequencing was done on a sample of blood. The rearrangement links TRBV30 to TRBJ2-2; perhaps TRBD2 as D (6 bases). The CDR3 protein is CAWSYDLSGTGELFF. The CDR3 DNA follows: TGTGCCTGGAGTTATGATCTTAGCGGCACCGGGGAGCTGTTTTTT. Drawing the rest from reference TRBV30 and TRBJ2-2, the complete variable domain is SQTIHQWPATLVQPVGSPLSLECTVEGTSNPNLYWYRQAAGRGLQLLFYSVGIGQISSEVPQNLSASRPQDRQFILSSKKLLLSDSGFYLCAWSYDLSGTGELFFGEGSRLTVL.